This T cell receptor (beta chain) appears in the sequencing data of a study of T cell responses to AZD1222 COVID-19 vaccine (dated by TCRdb to about 2021). Background on the whole study: Because spike-specific TCR depth and breadth did not differ between the two schedules, AZD1222 recipients who got a second dose at roughly 4 weeks were pooled with those who got a second dose at roughly 12 weeks. TCR sequencing was performed for roughly 250 trial participants, of whom 200 to 220 were given two doses of AZD1222 and about 25 were given two doses of MenACWY control vaccine. Trial participants were enrolled into age subgroups of 18-55, 56-69 and 70-plus years, which contained about 150, 28 and 57 TCR-sequenced participants, respectively. General study outcomes and caveats: Only five to seven AZD1222 recipients were SARS-CoV-2 seropositive at baseline, limiting conclusions about previously exposed vaccinees. The 56-69-year group was small, and its depth increase did not reach significance, likely because of low power. Because no samples from the day 14 peak response were available, repertoires could be characterized only after the peak T cell response. Nearly half of unique spike-specific TCRs reportedly recognized epitopes outside regions mutated in the B.1.351 and B.1.1.7 variants. The whole spike protein was spanned by vaccine-associated CD4 TCRs, and dominant responses were seen in regions 160-218 and 743-854. After two AZD1222 doses, both the breadth and the depth of spike-specific TCRs were significantly higher than at day 0 and than in MenACWY recipients. Participants were mostly white British and included more females than males, and it was suggested by the authors that clonal diversity may have been underestimated.

The CDR3 regions of human TCRbeta chains were subjected to immunosequencing. In the paper's pipeline: Repertoire TCRs were matched against a reference library of SARS-CoV-2-specific TCRs generated with the MIRA antigen-specificity platform. Breadth meant the fraction of unique TCRs that were SARS-CoV-2-associated, whereas depth meant the fraction of total T cells that were SARS-CoV-2-associated. Using the MIRA data, each spike-specific TCR was mapped to the spike region that the TCR reacts to and placed in a CD4 or CD8 class. Log10-transformed breadth and depth values were compared by one-way ANOVA with Sidak's multiple comparisons tests. TCRdb obtained this table from immuneACCESS and retained in-frame rearrangements with V and J assigned. These tables miss some clones; where compared with another copy, unresolved V genes account for less than half of the shortfall, and the remainder is unexplained. V, J and clone size are those of that table, while D and trimming were read from the DNA. Counted in this sample were 80,000 or so clones; more than 85% of them appeared once. Approximately 5.2% of the sample lies in the top ten.

With regard to this clone: Its antigen has not been determined. Base-call qualities are not available, and no considerably larger clone is one nucleotide away.

Taken from cysteine to phenylalanine, the CDR3 has 13 residues. The only DNA kept is the CDR3, 39 bases in frame from the first base. Unmatched junction bases come to 8, with V trimmed by 10 bases and J by 4 bases. The germline V gene gives CDR1 as ENHRY and CDR2 as SYGVKD. The meaning of the sample's time point label: baseline before first vaccination. Vaccinee samples came from UK trials COV001 and COV002, including a single-blind randomized controlled phase 2/3 trial of AZD1222 (ChAdOx1 nCoV-19) in healthy adults. For TCRbeta chain sequencing, PBMC samples were collected from trial participants at day 0 and at day 28 after the second dose.

The chain joins TRBV10-3 to TRBJ1-1, and TRBD1 matches 8 of the central bases. The specimen comprised peripheral blood, sampled on day 0 of AZD1222 vaccination. This clonotype was obtained from an adult in good health. The CDR3 loop reads CATRQGPPTEAFF. The DNA sequence is as follows: TGTGCCACCCGACAGGGGCCGCCCACTGAAGCTTTCTTT.